This T cell receptor (beta chain) was captured in a study of response to subunit inactivated influenza vaccine. General study results and limits: Each seasonal flu vaccination may recruit only limited new T cells, authors suggested.

TCRdb independently ran MiXCR on the RT-PCR reads; one entry per CDR3 protein. The sample records about half a million distinct CDR3 sequences, 25% being singletons. The CDR3 runs to 11 residues. Trimming took off 8 bases at V and 9 bases at J, with 13 bases between the two ends. CDR1 and CDR2 from the germline V gene are SGHAT and FQNNGV. On this clonotype: Antigen unknown.

The input for sequencing was CD4+ T cells sorted from PBMCs, taken about 5 days after vaccination. The clonotype comes from a man in his fifties or sixties who received an inactivated influenza vaccine. The rearrangement links TRBV11-2 to TRBJ1-1; D uncertain. The CDR3 DNA reads as TGTGCCAGCTCAGCCTCGGGCCAAGCTTTCTTT. Its protein product is CASSASGQAFF.